This TCR beta chain was retrieved from a study of blood T cell repertoires in COVID-19. The overall study: COVID-19 samples from acute and convalescent phases originated in the United States, Italy and Spain. The cDNA or gDNA used as material had been derived from T cells, B-cell-depleted T cells, or PBMCs.

Trimming took 0 bases from V and 3 from J, leaving 18 bases between them. The CDR3 loop spans 17 amino acids. From germline, CDR1 is MGHRA and CDR2 YSYEKL. The table came from immunoSEQ multiplex PCR; TCRdb's copy has only in-frame clones and leaves some out. The sample carries about 250,000 clones, approximately 84% recorded once. The receptor was derived from a man in his forties or fifties with active or convalescent COVID-19. The sample comprised peripheral blood. The chain has TRBV4-1 and TRBJ2-7; the D gene is possibly TRBD1 (6 bases). In DNA form, the CDR3 reads TGCGCCAGCAGCCAAGAGTCTGCCACAGGGCAAAGCTACGAGCAGTACTTC. Residues: CASSQESATGQSYEQYF.